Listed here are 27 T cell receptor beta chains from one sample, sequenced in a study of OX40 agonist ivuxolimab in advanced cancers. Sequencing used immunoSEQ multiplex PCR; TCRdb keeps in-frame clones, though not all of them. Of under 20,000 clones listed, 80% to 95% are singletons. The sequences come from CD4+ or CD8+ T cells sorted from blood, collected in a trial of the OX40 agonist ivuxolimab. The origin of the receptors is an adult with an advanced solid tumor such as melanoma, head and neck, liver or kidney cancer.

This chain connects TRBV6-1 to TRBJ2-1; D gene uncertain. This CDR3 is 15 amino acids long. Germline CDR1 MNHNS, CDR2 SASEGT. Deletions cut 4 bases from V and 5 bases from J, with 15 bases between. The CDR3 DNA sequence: TGTGCCAGCAGTGTATGGGTGGTAGACCACAATGAGCAGTTCTTC. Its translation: CASSVWVVDHNEQFF.

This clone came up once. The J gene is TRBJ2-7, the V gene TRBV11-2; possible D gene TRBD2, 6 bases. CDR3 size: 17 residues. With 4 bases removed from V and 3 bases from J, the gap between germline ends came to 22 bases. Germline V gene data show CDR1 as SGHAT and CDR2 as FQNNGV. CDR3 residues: CASSSPLQGTSGYEQYF. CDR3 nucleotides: TGTGCCAGCAGCTCACCCCTGCAAGGGACTTCGGGCTACGAGCAGTACTTC.

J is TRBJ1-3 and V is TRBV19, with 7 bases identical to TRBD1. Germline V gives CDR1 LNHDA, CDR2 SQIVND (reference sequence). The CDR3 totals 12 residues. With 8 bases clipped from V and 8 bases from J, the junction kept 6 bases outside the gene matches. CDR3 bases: TGTGCCAGTCGACAGGGTTGGGACACCATATATTTT. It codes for CASRQGWDTIYF. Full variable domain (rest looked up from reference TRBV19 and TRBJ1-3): DGGITQSPKYLFRKEGQNVTLSCEQNLNHDAMYWYRQDPGQGLRLIYYSQIVNDFQKGDIAEGYSVSREKKESFPLTVTSAQKNPTAFYLCASRQGWDTIYFGEGSWLTVV.

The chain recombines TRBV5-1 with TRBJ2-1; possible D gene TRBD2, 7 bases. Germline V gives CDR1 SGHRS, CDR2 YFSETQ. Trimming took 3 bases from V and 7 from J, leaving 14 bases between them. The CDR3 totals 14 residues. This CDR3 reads CASSWGAGVNEQFF. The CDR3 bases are TGCGCCAGCAGCTGGGGGGCGGGAGTTAATGAGCAGTTCTTC.

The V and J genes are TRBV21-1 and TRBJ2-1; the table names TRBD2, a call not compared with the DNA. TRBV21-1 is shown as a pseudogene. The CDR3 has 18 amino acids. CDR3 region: CASSTLPSLGLGYNEQFF. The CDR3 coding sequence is TGTGCCAGCAGCACCCTCCCTTCGTTGGGACTGGGCTACAATGAGCAGTTCTTC.

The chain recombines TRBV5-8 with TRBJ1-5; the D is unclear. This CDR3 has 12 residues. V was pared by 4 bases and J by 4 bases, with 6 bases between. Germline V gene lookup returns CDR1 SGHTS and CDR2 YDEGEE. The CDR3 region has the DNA TGTGCCAGCAGCGTGAGTAATCAGCCCCAGCATTTT. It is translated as CASSVSNQPQHF.

The CDR3 loop is CASSHTSGNYNEQFF. DNA of the CDR3: TGCGCCAGCAGCCACACTAGCGGAAATTACAATGAGCAGTTCTTC. V is TRBV4-1 and J is TRBJ2-1, with 8 bases matching TRBD2. There are 15 residues in the CDR3. Germline V gene lookup returns CDR1 MGHRA and CDR2 YSYEKL. V was pared by 3 bases and J by 4 bases, with 5 bases of the junction left unmatched.

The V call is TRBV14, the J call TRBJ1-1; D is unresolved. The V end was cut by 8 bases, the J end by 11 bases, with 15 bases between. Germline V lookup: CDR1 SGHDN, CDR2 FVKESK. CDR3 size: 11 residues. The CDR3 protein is CASPGLALAFF. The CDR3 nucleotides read TGTGCCAGCCCCGGACTGGCCCTGGCTTTCTTT.

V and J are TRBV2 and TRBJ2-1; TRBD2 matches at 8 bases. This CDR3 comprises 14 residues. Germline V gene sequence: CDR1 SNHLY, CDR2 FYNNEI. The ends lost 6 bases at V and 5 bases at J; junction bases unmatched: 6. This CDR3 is CASRRLAPNNEQFF. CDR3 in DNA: TGTGCCAGCAGAAGACTAGCGCCCAACAATGAGCAGTTCTTC.

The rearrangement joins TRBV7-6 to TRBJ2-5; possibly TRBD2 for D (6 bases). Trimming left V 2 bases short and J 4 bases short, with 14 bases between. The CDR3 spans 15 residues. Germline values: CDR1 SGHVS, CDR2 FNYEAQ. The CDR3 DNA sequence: TGTGCCAGCAGCTTAACCGGGACTCAGCGAGAGACCCAGTACTTC. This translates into CASSLTGTQRETQYF.

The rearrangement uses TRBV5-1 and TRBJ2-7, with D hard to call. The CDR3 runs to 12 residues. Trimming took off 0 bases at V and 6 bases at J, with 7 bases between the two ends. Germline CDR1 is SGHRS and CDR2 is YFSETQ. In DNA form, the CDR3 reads TGCGCCAGCAGCTTGGGGGTCTCCGAGCAGTACTTC. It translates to CASSLGVSEQYF.

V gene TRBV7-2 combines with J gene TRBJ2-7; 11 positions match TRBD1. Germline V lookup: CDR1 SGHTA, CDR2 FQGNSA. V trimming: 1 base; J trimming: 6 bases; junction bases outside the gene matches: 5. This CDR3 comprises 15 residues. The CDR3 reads CASSLGTGGRLEQYF. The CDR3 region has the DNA TGTGCCAGCAGCTTAGGGACAGGGGGCCGTCTCGAGCAGTACTTC.

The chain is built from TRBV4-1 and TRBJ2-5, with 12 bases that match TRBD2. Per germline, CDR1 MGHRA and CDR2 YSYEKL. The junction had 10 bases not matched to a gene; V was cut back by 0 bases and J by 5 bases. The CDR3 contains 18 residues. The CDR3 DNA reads TGCGCCAGCAGCCAAGAGACCGGACTAGCGGGAACGTTGGAGACCCAGTACTTC. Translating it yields CASSQETGLAGTLETQYF.

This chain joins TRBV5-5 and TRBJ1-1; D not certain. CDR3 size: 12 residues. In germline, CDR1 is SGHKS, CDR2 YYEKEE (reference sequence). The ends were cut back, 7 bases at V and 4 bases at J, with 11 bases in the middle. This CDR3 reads CASLVGSTEAFF. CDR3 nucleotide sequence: TGTGCCAGCCTCGTCGGGTCCACTGAAGCTTTCTTT.

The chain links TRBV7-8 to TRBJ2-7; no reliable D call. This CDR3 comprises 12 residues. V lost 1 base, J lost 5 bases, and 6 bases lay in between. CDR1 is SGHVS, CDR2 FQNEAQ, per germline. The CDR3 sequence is CASSLGNNEQYF. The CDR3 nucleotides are TGTGCCAGCAGCTTAGGAAATAACGAGCAGTACTTC.

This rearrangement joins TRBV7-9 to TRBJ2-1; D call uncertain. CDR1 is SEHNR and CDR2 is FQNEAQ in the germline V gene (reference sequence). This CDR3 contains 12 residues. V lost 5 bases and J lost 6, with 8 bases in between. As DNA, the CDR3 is TGTGCCAGCAGCCTTCCGACCAATGAGCAGTTCTTC. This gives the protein CASSLPTNEQFF. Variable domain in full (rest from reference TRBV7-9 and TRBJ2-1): DTGVSQNPRHKITKRGQNVTFRCDPISEHNRLYWYRQTLGQGPEFLTYFQNEAQLEKSRLLSDRFSAERPKGSFSTLEIQRTEQGDSAMYLCASSLPTNEQFFGPGTRLTVL.

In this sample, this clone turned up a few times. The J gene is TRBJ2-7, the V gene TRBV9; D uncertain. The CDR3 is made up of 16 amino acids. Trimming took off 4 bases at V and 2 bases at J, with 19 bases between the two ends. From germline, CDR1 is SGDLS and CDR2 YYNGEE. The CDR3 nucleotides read TGTGCCAGCAGCACGGGTGGCCAAGCAGTGACCTACGAGCAGTACTTC. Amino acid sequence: CASSTGGQAVTYEQYF. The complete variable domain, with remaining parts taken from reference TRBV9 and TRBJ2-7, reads DSGVTQTPKHLITATGQRVTLRCSPRSGDLSVYWYQQSLDQGLQFLIQYYNGEERAKGNILERFSAQQFPDLHSELNLSSLELGDSALYFCASSTGGQAVTYEQYFGPGTRLTVT.

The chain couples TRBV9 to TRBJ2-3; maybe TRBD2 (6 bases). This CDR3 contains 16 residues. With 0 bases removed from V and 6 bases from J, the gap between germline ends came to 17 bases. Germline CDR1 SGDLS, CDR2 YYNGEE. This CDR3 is CASSVGSGGSGDTQYF. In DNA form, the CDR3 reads TGTGCCAGCAGCGTAGGAAGTGGTGGGAGCGGGGATACGCAGTATTTT.

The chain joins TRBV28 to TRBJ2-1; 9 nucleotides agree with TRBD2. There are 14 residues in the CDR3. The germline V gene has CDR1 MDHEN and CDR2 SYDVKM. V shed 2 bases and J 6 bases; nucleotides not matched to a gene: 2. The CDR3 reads CASSLGLATNEQFF. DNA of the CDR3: TGTGCCAGCAGTTTAGGACTAGCGACCAATGAGCAGTTCTTC.

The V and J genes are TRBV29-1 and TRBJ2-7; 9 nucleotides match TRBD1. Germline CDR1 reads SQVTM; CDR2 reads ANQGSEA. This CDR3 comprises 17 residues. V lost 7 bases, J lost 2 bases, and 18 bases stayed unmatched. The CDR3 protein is CSALLIDPGQGPYEQYF. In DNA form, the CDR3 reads TGCAGCGCCCTCCTTATCGACCCGGGACAGGGACCCTACGAGCAGTACTTC.

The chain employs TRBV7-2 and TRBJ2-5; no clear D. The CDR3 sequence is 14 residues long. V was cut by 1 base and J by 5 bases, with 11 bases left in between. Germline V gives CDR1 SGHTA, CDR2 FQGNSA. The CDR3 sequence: CASSLVANWETQYF. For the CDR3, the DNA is TGTGCCAGCAGCTTAGTGGCTAACTGGGAGACCCAGTACTTC.

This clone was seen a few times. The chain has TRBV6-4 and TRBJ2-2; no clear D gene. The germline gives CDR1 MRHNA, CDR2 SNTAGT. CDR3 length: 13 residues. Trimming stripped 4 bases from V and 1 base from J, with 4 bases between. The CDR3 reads CASSVGNTGELFF. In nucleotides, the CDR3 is TGTGCCAGCAGTGTGGGGAACACCGGGGAGCTGTTTTTT.

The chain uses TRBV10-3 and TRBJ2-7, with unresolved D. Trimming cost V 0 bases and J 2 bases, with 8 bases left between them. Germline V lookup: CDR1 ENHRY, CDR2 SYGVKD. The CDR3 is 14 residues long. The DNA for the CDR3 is TGTGCCATCAGTGAGTCCCAGAACACCTACGAGCAGTACTTC. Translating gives CAISESQNTYEQYF.

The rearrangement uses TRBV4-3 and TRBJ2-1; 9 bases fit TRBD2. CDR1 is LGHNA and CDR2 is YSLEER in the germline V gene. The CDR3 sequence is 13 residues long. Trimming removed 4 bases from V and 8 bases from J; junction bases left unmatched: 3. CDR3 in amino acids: CASSLRTSDEQFF. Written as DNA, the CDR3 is TGCGCCAGCAGCCTTCGGACTAGCGATGAGCAGTTCTTC.

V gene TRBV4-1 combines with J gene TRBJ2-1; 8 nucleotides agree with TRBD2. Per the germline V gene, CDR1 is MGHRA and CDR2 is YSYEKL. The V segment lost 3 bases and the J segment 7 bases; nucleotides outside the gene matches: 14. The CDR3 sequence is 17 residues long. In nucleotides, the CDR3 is TGCGCCAGCAGCCACTCAAGCGGGGGACCCCTTGGTAATGAGCAGTTCTTC. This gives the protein CASSHSSGGPLGNEQFF.

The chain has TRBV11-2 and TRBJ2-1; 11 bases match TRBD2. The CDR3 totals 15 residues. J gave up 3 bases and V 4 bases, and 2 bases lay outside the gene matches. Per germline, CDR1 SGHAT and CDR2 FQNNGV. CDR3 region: CASSSGLADYNEQFF. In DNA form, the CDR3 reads TGTGCCAGCAGCTCGGGACTAGCGGACTACAATGAGCAGTTCTTC.

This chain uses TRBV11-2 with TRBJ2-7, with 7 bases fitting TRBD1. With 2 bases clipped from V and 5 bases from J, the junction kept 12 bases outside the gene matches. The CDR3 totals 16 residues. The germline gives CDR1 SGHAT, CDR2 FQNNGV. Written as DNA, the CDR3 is TGTGCCAGCAGCTTAACTGCTCGAGGGGGCACCCACGAGCAGTACTTC. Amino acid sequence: CASSLTARGGTHEQYF.